One and the same sample provided the 21 T cell receptor beta chains below, sequenced in a study of cytomegalovirus exposure and HLA in healthy donors. The PCR was carried out with 60 Vbeta primers and 13 Jbeta primers. The method was immunoSEQ multiplex PCR; TCRdb's version includes in-frame clones alone and lacks a portion of them. Here the sample spans fewer than 150,000 clones, 73% being singletons. The sequenced sample consisted of PBMCs. All receptors derive from a human donor in good health.

This clone was counted only a few times. The rearrangement uses TRBV5-1 and TRBJ2-1; D not resolved. Trimming shortened V by 4 bases and J by 5 bases, and 13 bases separated the two germline ends. Germline V gene lookup returns CDR1 SGHRS and CDR2 YFSETQ. This CDR3 is 14 amino acids long. This CDR3 reads CASSAALQNNEQFF. The CDR3 DNA is TGCGCCAGCAGCGCCGCCCTACAGAACAATGAGCAGTTCTTC.

The chain has TRBV2 and TRBJ2-7; 9 positions match TRBD2. The germline V gene encodes CDR1 SNHLY and CDR2 FYNNEI. After removal of 8 bases from V and 2 bases from J, the junction contained 7 bases not matched to a gene. This CDR3 is 14 amino acids long. In DNA form, the CDR3 reads TGTGCCAGCTGTCGGCCTAGCGGGACCTACGAGCAGTACTTC. This codes for CASCRPSGTYEQYF.

The V call is TRBV9, the J call TRBJ2-5; 9 bases align to TRBD1. Germline V gene sequence: CDR1 SGDLS, CDR2 YYNGEE. The CDR3 runs to 14 residues. With 4 bases clipped from V and 3 bases from J, the junction kept 4 bases outside the gene matches. The CDR3 sequence: CASSKRDREETQYF. In nucleotides, the CDR3 is TGTGCCAGCAGCAAAAGGGACAGGGAAGAGACCCAGTACTTC.

This chain uses TRBV5-1 with TRBJ2-3, with TRBD2 matching 13 bases. The CDR3 runs 16 residues. V was pared by 0 bases and J by 3 bases, with 1 base of the junction left unmatched. CDR1 is SGHRS and CDR2 is YFSETQ in the germline V gene. The CDR3 region is CASSLEGLAGTDTQYF. In DNA, the CDR3 is TGCGCCAGCAGCTTGGAGGGACTAGCGGGAACAGATACGCAGTATTTT.

This clone came up once. The chain links TRBV5-1 to TRBJ2-5; 8 bases agree with TRBD2. This CDR3 region has 15 residues. In germline, CDR1 is SGHRS, CDR2 YFSETQ. Trimming at V came to 5 bases and at J to 2 bases, leaving 8 bases not matched to a gene. The CDR3 nucleotides are TGCGCCAGCAGAACTGTAGCGGGGAGGCAAGAGACCCAGTACTTC. Translating gives CASRTVAGRQETQYF.

The rearrangement joins TRBV7-3 to TRBJ2-1; 9 positions match TRBD2. The CDR3 covers 17 residues. Germline lookup yields CDR1 SGHTA and CDR2 FQGTGA. With 0 bases clipped from V and 5 bases from J, the junction kept 8 bases outside the gene matches. CDR3 sequence reads: CASSLTPSGAFDNEQFF. CDR3 sequence (DNA): TGTGCCAGCAGCTTAACGCCTAGCGGGGCTTTCGACAATGAGCAGTTCTTC.

The chain combines TRBV30 with TRBJ1-4, with 7 bases identical to TRBD1. In germline, CDR1 is GTSNPN, CDR2 SVGIG (reference sequence). The trim removed 1 base at V and 5 bases at J, leaving 4 bases unmatched. This CDR3 region has 14 residues. The CDR3 here is CAWSAAGQNEKLFF. DNA for the CDR3: TGTGCCTGGAGTGCCGCGGGACAGAATGAAAAACTGTTTTTT.

The CDR3 protein is CAISGELAGVKEQFF. The CDR3 DNA is TGTGCCATCAGTGGGGAACTAGCGGGGGTGAAAGAGCAGTTCTTC. The V gene is TRBV10-3, the J gene TRBJ2-1; 11 nucleotides match TRBD2. The CDR3 spans 15 residues. The V segment lost 4 bases and the J segment 10 bases; nucleotides outside the gene matches: 9. The germline V gene has CDR1 ENHRY and CDR2 SYGVKD.

This clone was seen just once. The gene calls are TRBV11-3 and TRBJ2-2; tentatively, D is TRBD2 (5 bases). CDR1 and CDR2 (germline): SGHNT, YENEEA. This CDR3 is 14 amino acids long. V was trimmed by 2 bases and J by 7 bases, leaving 11 bases between them. The CDR3 is CASSLLASSGELFF. The CDR3 nucleotides are TGTGCCAGCAGCTTACTGGCTAGCAGCGGGGAGCTGTTTTTT.

The chain joins TRBV28 to TRBJ1-5; the D gene is possibly TRBD1 (6 bases). Germline V gene data show CDR1 as MDHEN and CDR2 as SYDVKM. This CDR3 region has 14 residues. Trimming shortened V by 2 bases and J by 7 bases, and 12 bases separated the two germline ends. The CDR3 region has the DNA TGTGCCAGCAGTTTAAGGGCAGGGGAACAGCCCCAGCATTTT. Its protein product is CASSLRAGEQPQHF.

The rearrangement joins TRBV11-2 to TRBJ2-5; TRBD2 agrees at 11 bases. The CDR3 has 17 residues. V shed 5 bases and J 5 bases; nucleotides not matched to a gene: 13. CDR1 SGHAT and CDR2 FQNNGV come from the germline V gene. As DNA, the CDR3 is TGTGCCAGCAGCACGACCCGACTAGCGGGATTGGTGGAGACCCAGTACTTC. This gives the protein CASSTTRLAGLVETQYF.

This chain connects TRBV9 to TRBJ2-4; the match to TRBD1 covers 8 bases. Germline loops: CDR1 SGDLS, CDR2 YYNGEE. J gave up 11 bases and V 2 bases, and 9 bases lay outside the gene matches. There are 14 residues in the CDR3. The CDR3 spells CASSVDRAPVVQYF. The CDR3 nucleotides read TGTGCCAGCAGCGTGGACAGGGCCCCGGTCGTTCAGTACTTC.

The rearrangement uses TRBV7-9 and TRBJ2-3; D unresolved. Germline assignment: CDR1 SEHNR and CDR2 FQNEAQ (reference sequence). The V end was cut by 5 bases, the J end by 0 bases, with 3 bases between. The CDR3 is 12 amino acids. In DNA, the CDR3 is TGTGCCAGCAGCCGGAGCACAGATACGCAGTATTTT. Its protein product is CASSRSTDTQYF.

The V and J genes are TRBV27 and TRBJ1-2; 7 bases map to TRBD1. With V trimmed by 0 bases and J by 8 bases, 9 bases remained unmatched. The CDR3 loop spans 15 amino acids. Looked up from germline, CDR1 is MNHEY and CDR2 is SMNVEV (reference sequence). This CDR3 reads CASSLSTGRGQGYTF. The CDR3 DNA reads as TGTGCCAGCAGTTTATCTACTGGAAGGGGGCAAGGCTACACCTTC.

On this clone itself: A junction end diverges from the germline sequence, so it may reflect a read error. In the same sample, other DNA sequences code for this CDR3. V gene TRBV6-1 combines with J gene TRBJ1-2; 8 nucleotides line up with TRBD1. The CDR3 is 13 residues long. CDR1 is MNHNS and CDR2 is SASEGT in the germline V gene. The CDR3 here is CASTRTGLYGYTF. In DNA form, the CDR3 reads TGCGCCAGCACCCGGACAGGGCTTTATGGCTACACCTTC.

This clone was observed a handful of times. J is TRBJ2-2 and V is TRBV18; tentative D call: TRBD1 (5 bases). CDR3 length: 15 amino acids. Between the trimmed V and J ends, which lost 3 bases and 1 base, there was a span of 9 bases. Germline assignment: CDR1 KGHSH and CDR2 LQKENI. CDR3 coding DNA: TGTGCCAGCTCACCGAGGCAGGGGAACACCGGGGAGCTGTTTTTT. This codes for CASSPRQGNTGELFF.

The chain combines TRBV7-3 with TRBJ2-5, with 12 positions matching TRBD2. This CDR3 has 15 residues. Germline lookup yields CDR1 SGHTA and CDR2 FQGTGA. Unmatched junction bases numbered 6, after V lost 5 bases and J lost 5 bases. CDR3 sequence (DNA): TGTGCCAGCAGCGGCTCCGGGACTAGCGGGGAGACCCAGTACTTC. Residues: CASSGSGTSGETQYF.

The rearrangement links TRBV21-1 to TRBJ2-7; the table's TRBD2 call for D was not verified on the DNA. TRBV21-1 is designated a pseudogene. This CDR3 has 16 residues. This CDR3 reads CASSKVLAGGSYEQYF. The CDR3, as DNA: TGTGCCAGCAGCAAAGTACTAGCGGGTGGCTCCTACGAGCAGTACTTC.

V and J are TRBV28 and TRBJ1-2; maybe TRBD1 (6 bases). CDR1 and CDR2 from the germline V gene are MDHEN and SYDVKM. V was clipped by 3 bases and J by 3 bases, with 14 bases between them. There are 15 residues in the CDR3. CDR3 DNA: TGTGCCAGCAGTTTGGGGGGGGCGGGGGACTATGGCTACACCTTC. Translating it yields CASSLGGAGDYGYTF.

The chain joins TRBV4-2 to TRBJ2-5; TRBD2 might be the D (5 bases). Germline V gene lookup returns CDR1 LGHNA and CDR2 YNFKEQ. Trimming took 0 bases from V and 5 from J, leaving 10 bases between them. This CDR3 is 14 amino acids long. The CDR3 loop is CASSQDLTGETQYF. As DNA, the CDR3 is TGTGCCAGCAGCCAAGATCTCACGGGGGAGACCCAGTACTTC.

The J gene is TRBJ1-2, the V gene TRBV19, with 9 bases identical to TRBD1. The trim removed 0 bases at V and 8 bases at J, leaving 7 bases unmatched. The germline V gene encodes CDR1 LNHDA and CDR2 SQIVND (reference sequence). The CDR3 runs to 15 residues. The DNA for the CDR3 is TGTGCCAGTAGTATAGATCCTACAGGGGGCGAAGGCTACACCTTC. Its translation: CASSIDPTGGEGYTF.